This TCR beta chain comes out of a study of cytomegalovirus exposure and HLA in healthy donors. General study findings and limits: Presence/absence analyses assumed roughly uniform sequencing depth across donors, which may not hold. Upon later analysis, HLA-associated TCR beta chains proved more clonally expanded than other, equally common chains. Cytomegalovirus-associated TCR beta chains were listed, numbering 150 to 200.

V dropped 5 bases and J dropped 2; count of bases not matched to a gene: 8. This CDR3 contains 16 residues. Germline lookup yields CDR1 KGHSH and CDR2 LQKENI. The PCR made use of 60 Vbeta and 13 Jbeta primers. Measured with immunoSEQ multiplex PCR; TCRdb has only the in-frame clones, and not every one. The data contain 110,000 or so clones, around 77% of them seen just once; the ten biggest clones take up 8.5% to 10%. For this clone: Its cognate antigen is unknown.

The TCR comes from a middle-aged woman in good health and CMV-seropositive. The gene calls are TRBV18 and TRBJ2-1; 8 positions agree with TRBD1. Sequenced: PBMCs. The DNA for the CDR3 is TGTGCCAGCTCAACTAGCCACAGGGGGACCTACAATGAGCAGTTCTTC. The encoded protein is CASSTSHRGTYNEQFF.